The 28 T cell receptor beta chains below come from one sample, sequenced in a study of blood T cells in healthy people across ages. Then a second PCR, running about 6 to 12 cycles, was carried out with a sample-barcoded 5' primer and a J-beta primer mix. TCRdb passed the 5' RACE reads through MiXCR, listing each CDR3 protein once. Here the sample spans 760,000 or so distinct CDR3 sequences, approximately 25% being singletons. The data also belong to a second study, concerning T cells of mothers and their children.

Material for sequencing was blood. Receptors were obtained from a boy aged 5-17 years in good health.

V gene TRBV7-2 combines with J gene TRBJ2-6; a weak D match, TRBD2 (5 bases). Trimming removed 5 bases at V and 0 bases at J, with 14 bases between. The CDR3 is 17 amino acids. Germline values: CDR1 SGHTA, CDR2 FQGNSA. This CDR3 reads CASSPRGKTSGANVLTF. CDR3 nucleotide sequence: TGTGCCAGCAGCCCACGAGGGAAGACCTCTGGGGCCAACGTCCTGACTTTC.

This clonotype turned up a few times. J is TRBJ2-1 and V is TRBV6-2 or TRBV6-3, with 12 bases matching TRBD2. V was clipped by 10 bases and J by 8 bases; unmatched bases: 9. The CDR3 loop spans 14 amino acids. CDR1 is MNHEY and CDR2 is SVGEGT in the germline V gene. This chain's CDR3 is CATRLAGAVYEQFF. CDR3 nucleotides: TGTGCCACCAGACTAGCGGGGGCGGTATATGAGCAGTTCTTC.

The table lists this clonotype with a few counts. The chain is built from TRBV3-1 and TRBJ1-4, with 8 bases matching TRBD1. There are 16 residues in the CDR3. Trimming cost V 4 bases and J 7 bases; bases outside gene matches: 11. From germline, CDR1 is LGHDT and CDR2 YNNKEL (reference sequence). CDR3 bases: TGTGCCAGCAGCCCTCCCGGGGACCAGGGGGCTGAAAAACTGTTTTTT. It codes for CASSPPGDQGAEKLFF. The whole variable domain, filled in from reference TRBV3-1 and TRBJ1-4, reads DTAVSQTPKYLVTQMGNDKSIKCEQNLGHDTMYWYKQDSKKFLKIMFSYNNKELIINETVPNRFSPKSPDKAHLNLHINSLELGDSAVYFCASSPPGDQGAEKLFFGSGTQLSVL.

The CDR3 nucleotides read TGCGCCAGCAGCTTGGCTGGGGTCCAGAACACCGGGGAGCTGTTTTTT. This sequence encodes CASSLAGVQNTGELFF. The V call is TRBV5-1, the J call TRBJ2-2, with D uncertain. V was cut by 0 bases and J by 1 base, with 10 bases left in between. The CDR3 spans 16 residues. Germline V CDR1 and CDR2: SGHRS, YFSETQ.

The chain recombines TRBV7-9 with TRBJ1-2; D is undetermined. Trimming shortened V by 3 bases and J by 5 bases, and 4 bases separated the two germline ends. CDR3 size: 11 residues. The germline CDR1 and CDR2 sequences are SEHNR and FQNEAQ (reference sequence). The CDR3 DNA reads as TGTGCCAGCAGCTTCGAGTATGGCTACACCTTC. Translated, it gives CASSFEYGYTF.

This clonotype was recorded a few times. The CDR3 is CASSPLPGQHVSEQYF. In nucleotides, the CDR3 is TGTGCCAGCTCACCACTCCCGGGACAGCATGTCTCCGAGCAGTACTTC. The chain carries TRBV18 and TRBJ2-1, with 7 bases identical to TRBD1. The closer fit of TRBJ2-7 to the DNA end suggests the J call may be wrong. This CDR3 has 16 residues. Germline assignment: CDR1 KGHSH and CDR2 LQKENI.

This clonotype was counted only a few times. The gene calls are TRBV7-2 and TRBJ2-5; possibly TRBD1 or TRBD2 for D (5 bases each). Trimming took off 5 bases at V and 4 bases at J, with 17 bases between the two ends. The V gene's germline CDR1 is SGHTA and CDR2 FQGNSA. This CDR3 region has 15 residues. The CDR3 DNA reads TGTGCCAGCAGCCCCCGGTTTGCAGGGAGAGAGACCCAGTACTTC. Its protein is CASSPRFAGRETQYF.

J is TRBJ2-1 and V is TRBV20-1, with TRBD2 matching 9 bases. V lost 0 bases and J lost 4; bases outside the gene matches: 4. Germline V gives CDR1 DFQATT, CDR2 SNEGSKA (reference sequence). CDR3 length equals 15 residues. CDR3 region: CSARDMAGGYNEQFF. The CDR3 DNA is TGCAGTGCTAGAGATATGGCGGGAGGGTACAATGAGCAGTTCTTC.

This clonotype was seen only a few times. The chain's CDR3 is CASSPRIAGINTDTQYF. CDR3 bases: TGTGCCAGCAGCCCACGGATAGCGGGGATAAACACAGATACGCAGTATTTT. The V and J genes are TRBV9 and TRBJ2-3; 8 bases map to TRBD2. With 4 bases clipped from V and 2 bases from J, the junction kept 12 bases outside the gene matches. This CDR3 is 17 amino acids long. Germline CDR1 and CDR2: SGDLS and YYNGEE. The full variable domain, completed using reference TRBV9 and TRBJ2-3, is DSGVTQTPKHLITATGQRVTLRCSPRSGDLSVYWYQQSLDQGLQFLIQYYNGEERAKGNILERFSAQQFPDLHSELNLSSLELGDSALYFCASSPRIAGINTDTQYFGPGTRLTVL.

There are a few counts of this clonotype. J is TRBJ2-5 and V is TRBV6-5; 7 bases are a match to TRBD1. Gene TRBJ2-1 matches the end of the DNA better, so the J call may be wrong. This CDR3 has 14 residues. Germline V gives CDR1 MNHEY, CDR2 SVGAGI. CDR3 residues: CASSYRDSVNEQFF. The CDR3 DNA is TGTGCCAGCAGTTACAGGGACAGTGTCAATGAGCAGTTCTTC.

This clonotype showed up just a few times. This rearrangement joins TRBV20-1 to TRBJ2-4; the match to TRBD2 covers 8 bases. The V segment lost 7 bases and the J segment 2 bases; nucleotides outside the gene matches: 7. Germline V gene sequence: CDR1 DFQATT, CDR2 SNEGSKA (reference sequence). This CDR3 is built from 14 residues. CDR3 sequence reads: CSGTAGVSKNIQYF. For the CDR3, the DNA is TGCAGTGGTACAGCGGGGGTGTCCAAAAACATTCAGTACTTC.

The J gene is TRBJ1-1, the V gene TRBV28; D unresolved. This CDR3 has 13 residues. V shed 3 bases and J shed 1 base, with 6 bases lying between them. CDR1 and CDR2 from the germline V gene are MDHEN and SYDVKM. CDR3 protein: CASSFVTNTEAFF. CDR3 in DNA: TGTGCCAGCAGTTTTGTAACGAACACTGAAGCTTTCTTT.

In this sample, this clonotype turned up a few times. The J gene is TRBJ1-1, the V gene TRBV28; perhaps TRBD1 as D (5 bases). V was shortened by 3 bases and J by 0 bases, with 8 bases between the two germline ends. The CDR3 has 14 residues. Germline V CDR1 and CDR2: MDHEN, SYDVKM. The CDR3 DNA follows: TGTGCCAGCAGTTTCGGGGCCCTGAACACTGAAGCTTTCTTT. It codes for CASSFGALNTEAFF.

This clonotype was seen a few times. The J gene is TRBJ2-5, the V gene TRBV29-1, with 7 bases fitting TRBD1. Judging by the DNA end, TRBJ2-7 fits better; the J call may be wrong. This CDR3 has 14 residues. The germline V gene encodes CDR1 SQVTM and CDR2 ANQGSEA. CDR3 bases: TGCAGCGTTGCGGGCCGGCAGGGGGTCCACGAGCAGTACTTC. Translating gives CSVAGRQGVHEQYF.

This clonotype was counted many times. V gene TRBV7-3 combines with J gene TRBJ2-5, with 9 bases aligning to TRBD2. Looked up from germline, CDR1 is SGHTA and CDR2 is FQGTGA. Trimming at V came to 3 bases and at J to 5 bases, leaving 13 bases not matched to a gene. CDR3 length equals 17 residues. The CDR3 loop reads CASSFYSGTSYPETQYF. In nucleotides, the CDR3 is TGTGCCAGCAGCTTCTATTCCGGGACTAGCTACCCTGAGACCCAGTACTTC.

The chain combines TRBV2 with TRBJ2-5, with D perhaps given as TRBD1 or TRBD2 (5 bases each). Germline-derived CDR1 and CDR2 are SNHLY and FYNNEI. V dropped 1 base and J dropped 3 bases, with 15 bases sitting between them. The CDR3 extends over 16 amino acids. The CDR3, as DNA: TGTGCCAGCAGTGAAGAGTGGGGCAGGGACGAAGAGACCCAGTACTTC. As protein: CASSEEWGRDEETQYF.

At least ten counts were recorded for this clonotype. The CDR3 DNA reads TGTGCCAGCAGTTTCGGGGACAGGGCCTACGAGCAGTACTTC. Amino acids: CASSFGDRAYEQYF. The chain has TRBV12-3 or TRBV12-4 and TRBJ2-5; 9 bases match TRBD1. The J call may be incorrect, as the DNA end agrees better with TRBJ2-7. The CDR3 totals 14 residues.

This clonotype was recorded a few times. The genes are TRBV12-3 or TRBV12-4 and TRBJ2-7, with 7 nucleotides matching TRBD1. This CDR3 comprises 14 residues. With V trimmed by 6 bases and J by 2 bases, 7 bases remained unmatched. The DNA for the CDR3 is TGTGCCAGCAGCCCAGGGACAGCCGCCTACGAGCAGTACTTC. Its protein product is CASSPGTAAYEQYF.

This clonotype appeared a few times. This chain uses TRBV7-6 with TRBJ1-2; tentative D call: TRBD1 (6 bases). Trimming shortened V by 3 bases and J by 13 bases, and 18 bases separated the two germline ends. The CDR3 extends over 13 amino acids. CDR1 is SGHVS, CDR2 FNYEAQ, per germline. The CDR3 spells CASSLGAGEVFTF. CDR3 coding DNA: TGTGCCAGCAGCTTGGGTGCAGGGGAAGTCTTCACCTTC. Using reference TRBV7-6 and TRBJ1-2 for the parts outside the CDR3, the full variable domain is GAGVSQSPRYKVTKRGQDVALRCDPISGHVSLYWYRQALGQGPEFLTYFNYEAQQDKSGLPNDRFSAERPEGSISTLTIQRTEQRDSAMYRCASSLGAGEVFTFGSGTRLTVV.

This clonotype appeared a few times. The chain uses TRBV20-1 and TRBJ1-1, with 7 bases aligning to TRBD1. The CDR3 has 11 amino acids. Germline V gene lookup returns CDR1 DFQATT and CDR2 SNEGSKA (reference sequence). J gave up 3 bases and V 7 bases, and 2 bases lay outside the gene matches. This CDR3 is CSGQGDTEAFF. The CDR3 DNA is TGCAGTGGGCAGGGGGACACTGAAGCTTTCTTT.

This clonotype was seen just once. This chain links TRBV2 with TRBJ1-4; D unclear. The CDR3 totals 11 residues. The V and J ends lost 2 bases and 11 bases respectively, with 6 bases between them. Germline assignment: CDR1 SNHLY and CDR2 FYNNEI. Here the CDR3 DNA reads TGTGCCAGCAGTGAATCCCGGAAACTGTTTTTT. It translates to CASSESRKLFF.

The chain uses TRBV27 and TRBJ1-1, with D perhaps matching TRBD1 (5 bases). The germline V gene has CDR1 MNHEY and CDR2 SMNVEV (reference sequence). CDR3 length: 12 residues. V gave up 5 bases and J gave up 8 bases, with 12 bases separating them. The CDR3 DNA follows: TGTGCCAGCAGTCCATCGGGGCAGGAAGCTTTCTTT. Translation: CASSPSGQEAFF.

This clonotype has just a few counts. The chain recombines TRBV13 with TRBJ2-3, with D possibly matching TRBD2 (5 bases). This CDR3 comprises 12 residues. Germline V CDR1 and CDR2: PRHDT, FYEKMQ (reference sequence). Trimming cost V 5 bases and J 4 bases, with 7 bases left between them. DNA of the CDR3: TGTGCCAGCAGCGCGGGTCCAGATACGCAGTATTTT. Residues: CASSAGPDTQYF.

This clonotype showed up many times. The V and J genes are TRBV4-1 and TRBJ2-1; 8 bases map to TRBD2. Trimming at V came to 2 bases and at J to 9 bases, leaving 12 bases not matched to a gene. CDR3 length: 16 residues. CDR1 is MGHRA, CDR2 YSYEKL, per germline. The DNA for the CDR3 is TGCGCCAGCAGCCAATCACTAGCGGTAGCATCGGGTGAGCAGTTCTTC. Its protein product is CASSQSLAVASGEQFF.

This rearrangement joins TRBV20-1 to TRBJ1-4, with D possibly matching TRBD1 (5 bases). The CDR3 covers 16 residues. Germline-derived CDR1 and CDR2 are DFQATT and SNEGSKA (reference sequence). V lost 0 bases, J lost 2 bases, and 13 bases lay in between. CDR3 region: CSARDIGEATNEKLFF. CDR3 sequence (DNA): TGCAGTGCTAGAGATATAGGGGAGGCGACTAATGAAAAACTGTTTTTT.

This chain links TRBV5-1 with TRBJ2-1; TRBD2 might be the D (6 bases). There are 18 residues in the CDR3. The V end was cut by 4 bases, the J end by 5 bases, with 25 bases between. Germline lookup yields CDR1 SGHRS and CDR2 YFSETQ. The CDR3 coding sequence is TGCGCCAGCAGCGACCGCCCCCCGGGAGCTCTAGGGGACAATGAGCAGTTCTTC. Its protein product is CASSDRPPGALGDNEQFF.

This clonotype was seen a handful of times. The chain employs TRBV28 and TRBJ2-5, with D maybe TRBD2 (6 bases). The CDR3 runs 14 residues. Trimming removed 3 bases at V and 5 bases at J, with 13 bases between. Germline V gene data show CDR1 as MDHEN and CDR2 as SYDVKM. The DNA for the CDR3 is TGTGCCAGCAGTTTGACCGGGACTGTGGAGACCCAGTACTTC. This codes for CASSLTGTVETQYF.

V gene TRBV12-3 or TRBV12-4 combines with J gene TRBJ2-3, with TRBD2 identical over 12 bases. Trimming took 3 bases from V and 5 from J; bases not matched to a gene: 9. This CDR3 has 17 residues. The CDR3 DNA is TGTGCCAGCAGTTTTCGAAGACTAGCGGGAGTTGGAGATACGCAGTATTTT. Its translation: CASSFRRLAGVGDTQYF.